The T cell receptor (beta chain) described here comes from a study of shared clonotypes between healthy human individuals. About this clone: No antigen is known for it.

Here immunoSEQ multiplex PCR was the method, and the copy in TCRdb shows in-frame clones only, minus some. The sample records about 580,000 clones, 95% to 98% being singletons. CD45RO-negative CD8 cells positively selected for CCR7 made up the naive population, which excluded terminally differentiated effector memory CD45RA+ cells. Recent acute infections and vaccinations were absent in the healthy HIV-negative adult donors. Nashville, Tennessee was home to all donors, who were Caucasian adults. Study results and caveats: Four donors had 4% to 5% of their naive CD4 clonotypes in common. Rarefaction analysis demonstrated incomplete sorted-subset sequencing notwithstanding large depth.

The germline CDR1 and CDR2 sequences are SGDLS and YYNGEE. The ends were cut back, 0 bases at V and 4 bases at J, with 15 bases in the middle. The length of the CDR3 is 16 residues. Specimen: naive CD8+ T cells sorted from blood. The clonotype originates from a man aged 25-40 years in good health. The V gene is TRBV9, the J gene TRBJ2-3, with D perhaps matching TRBD1 (5 bases). The CDR3 coding sequence is TGTGCCAGCAGCGTAGGGGTAGGTGGGGCCGCAGATACGCAGTATTTT. Its translation: CASSVGVGGAADTQYF.